A single sample is the source of the 20 T cell receptor beta chains below, sequenced in a study of T-cell memory formation after mild COVID-19. TCRdb ran MiXCR on the 5' RACE reads and lists one entry per CDR3 protein. The data show roughly 260,000 distinct CDR3 sequences, around 17% seen once. Material for sequencing was PBMCs or a T cell subset sorted from them (not recorded which). The source is a man aged 18 to 30 who had mild COVID-19 (a few samples of this study predate the infection). Cell type and time point are not known.

The chain joins TRBV6-5 to TRBJ2-2, with 7 bases aligning to TRBD1. V lost 6 bases, J lost 4 bases, and 5 bases stayed unmatched. This CDR3 has 14 residues. The germline gives CDR1 MNHEY, CDR2 SVGAGI. CDR3 sequence (DNA): TGTGCCAGCAGGAGACAGGGCGGCACCGGGGAGCTGTTTTTT. Encoded protein: CASRRQGGTGELFF.

The gene calls are TRBV5-1 and TRBJ2-5, with TRBD2 matching 11 bases. V was clipped by 4 bases and J by 3 bases; unmatched bases: 2. This CDR3 region has 14 residues. CDR1 is SGHRS and CDR2 is YFSETQ in the germline V gene. The CDR3 here is CASSVTSGKETQYF. The CDR3 coding sequence is TGCGCCAGCAGCGTGACTAGCGGGAAAGAGACCCAGTACTTC. Full variable domain (missing parts from reference TRBV5-1 and TRBJ2-5): KAGVTQTPRYLIKTRGQQVTLSCSPISGHRSVSWYQQTPGQGLQFLFEYFSETQRNKGNFPGRFSGRQFSNSRSEMNVSTLELGDSALYLCASSVTSGKETQYFGPGTRLLVL.

This clonotype was observed a few times. V and J are TRBV7-6 and TRBJ2-2; D is possibly TRBD1 (6 bases). The ends were cut back, 5 bases at V and 6 bases at J, with 19 bases in the middle. Germline V gene lookup returns CDR1 SGHVS and CDR2 FNYEAQ. The CDR3 loop spans 16 amino acids. The CDR3 sequence is CASSPGQLLTPGELFF. The CDR3 DNA reads TGTGCCAGCAGCCCCGGACAGCTCCTAACACCCGGGGAGCTGTTTTTT.

This chain uses TRBV18 with TRBJ2-2, with D perhaps TRBD1 (5 bases). This CDR3 has 15 residues. V was trimmed by 3 bases and J by 4 bases, leaving 12 bases between them. The germline gives CDR1 KGHSH, CDR2 LQKENI. The CDR3 nucleotides read TGTGCCAGCTCACCTCGACAGCCTGGCACCGGGGAGCTGTTTTTT. This sequence encodes CASSPRQPGTGELFF.

This chain connects TRBV5-1 to TRBJ1-5; 8 nucleotides match TRBD1. Germline CDR1 SGHRS, CDR2 YFSETQ. This CDR3 is built from 15 residues. The V gene end was trimmed by 1 base and the J gene end by 5 bases; junction bases not matched to a gene: 5. CDR3 in DNA: TGCGCCAGCAGCTTGTGGGCAGGGGGCCATCAGCCCCAGCATTTT. Translating it yields CASSLWAGGHQPQHF.

The V call is TRBV7-6, the J call TRBJ2-5, with 9 bases that match TRBD2. Germline V gene lookup returns CDR1 SGHVS and CDR2 FNYEAQ. The trim removed 2 bases at V and 4 bases at J, leaving 5 bases unmatched. The CDR3 loop spans 15 amino acids. The CDR3 spells CASSLSAGGRETQYF. The CDR3 region has the DNA TGTGCCAGCAGCTTATCTGCGGGGGGGCGAGAGACCCAGTACTTC.

This clonotype came up a few times. The V call is TRBV19, the J call TRBJ2-2; D remains unclear. The germline V gene has CDR1 LNHDA and CDR2 SQIVND (reference sequence). V was clipped by 7 bases and J by 6 bases, with 6 bases between them. This CDR3 contains 11 residues. The CDR3 here is CASIYSGELFF. The CDR3 nucleotides read TGTGCCAGTATTTACTCCGGGGAGCTGTTTTTT. Variable domain in full (rest from reference TRBV19 and TRBJ2-2): DGGITQSPKYLFRKEGQNVTLSCEQNLNHDAMYWYRQDPGQGLRLIYYSQIVNDFQKGDIAEGYSVSREKKESFPLTVTSAQKNPTAFYLCASIYSGELFFGEGSRLTVL.

In regard to this clonotype: With a much larger clone just one base away, this may be a read error. The chain employs TRBV7-2 and TRBJ2-5; D perhaps matches TRBD1 (5 bases). The V and J ends lost 8 bases and 3 bases respectively, with 13 bases between them. CDR3 length equals 13 residues. Germline CDR1 is SGHTA and CDR2 is FQGNSA. The CDR3 reads CASGRQGEETQYF. As DNA, the CDR3 is TGTGCCAGCGGCCGGCAGGGCGAAGAGACCCAGTACTTC.

This clonotype occurred a few times. The chain has TRBV27 and TRBJ2-7; the match to TRBD1 covers 8 bases. Germline V gene lookup returns CDR1 MNHEY and CDR2 SMNVEV (reference sequence). Losses at the gene ends were 5 bases for V and 3 bases for J; bases not matched to a gene: 6. CDR3 length: 14 residues. Here the CDR3 DNA reads TGTGCCAGCAGTAGACAGGGGCCCTTCTACGAGCAGTACTTC. It codes for CASSRQGPFYEQYF.

This clonotype was seen only a few times. J is TRBJ2-6 and V is TRBV28; D is unresolved. The germline V and J ends were trimmed by 9 bases and 1 base, with 7 bases remaining between them. The CDR3 is made up of 13 amino acids. Germline CDR1 reads MDHEN; CDR2 reads SYDVKM. The CDR3 DNA reads TGTGCCAGTTTGGTTTCTGGGGCCAACGTCCTGACTTTC. Its translation is CASLVSGANVLTF.

This clonotype came up many times. The chain carries TRBV28 and TRBJ2-5, with a weak D call TRBD2 (5 bases). The CDR3 is 15 amino acids. Germline CDR1 is MDHEN and CDR2 is SYDVKM. V was clipped by 5 bases and J by 2 bases, with 15 bases between them. This CDR3 reads CASSPSPGIQETQYF. As DNA, the CDR3 is TGTGCCAGCAGTCCCTCGCCCGGGATTCAAGAGACCCAGTACTTC.

The rearrangement links TRBV5-4 to TRBJ2-5; D is possibly TRBD1 (6 bases). Trimming stripped 5 bases from V and 2 bases from J, with 10 bases between. This CDR3 contains 13 residues. In germline, CDR1 is SGHNT, CDR2 YYREEE (reference sequence). The CDR3 protein is CASRGAGQETQYF. The CDR3 region has the DNA TGTGCCAGCAGGGGGGCCGGACAAGAGACCCAGTACTTC.

The chain links TRBV5-6 to TRBJ2-5; D is uncertain. The CDR3 is 16 amino acids. The germline V gene encodes CDR1 SGHDT and CDR2 YYEEEE. With 3 bases removed from V and 0 bases from J, the gap between germline ends came to 15 bases. CDR3 bases: TGTGCCAGCAGCTCACTTCCCGACAACAACCAAGAGACCCAGTACTTC. Translation gives CASSSLPDNNQETQYF. Drawing the rest from reference TRBV5-6 and TRBJ2-5, the complete variable domain is DAGVTQSPTHLIKTRGQQVTLRCSPKSGHDTVSWYQQALGQGPQFIFQYYEEEERQRGNFPDRFSGHQFPNYSSELNVNALLLGDSALYLCASSSLPDNNQETQYFGPGTRLLVL.

This chain uses TRBV7-2 with TRBJ2-1; D is unresolved. The V end lost 1 base, the J end lost 12 bases, and 7 bases lay between the germline ends. Per germline, CDR1 SGHTA and CDR2 FQGNSA. CDR3 length: 11 amino acids. DNA for the CDR3: TGTGCCAGCAGCTTAGTAGCTAGGCAGTTCTTC. This gives the protein CASSLVARQFF.

This clonotype was detected a few times. V usage is TRBV5-1 and J usage is TRBJ2-1; possible D gene TRBD1, 6 bases. The V gene lost 7 bases and the J gene lost 1 base, with 12 bases spanning the gap. CDR3 length: 14 residues. Germline V gene data show CDR1 as SGHRS and CDR2 as YFSETQ. The CDR3 region has the DNA TGCGCCAGCGGGGAAGGGGGTTCCTACAATGAGCAGTTCTTC. This gives the protein CASGEGGSYNEQFF.

The chain links TRBV6-1 to TRBJ2-1; D is unresolved. The CDR3 covers 14 residues. Per the germline V gene, CDR1 is MNHNS and CDR2 is SASEGT. V lost 9 bases and J 4 bases, leaving 16 bases between the germline ends. The CDR3 DNA follows: TGTGCCAGTTCCCTACCTCCATTATACAATGAGCAGTTCTTC. As protein: CASSLPPLYNEQFF.

This clonotype was seen a handful of times. The genes are TRBV5-1 and TRBJ2-3, with D perhaps matching TRBD2 (5 bases). CDR3 size: 16 residues. Germline V gene data show CDR1 as SGHRS and CDR2 as YFSETQ. Trimming removed 3 bases from V and 1 base from J, with 15 bases in between. The CDR3 DNA reads as TGCGCCAGCAGCTACTTGGACTGGTATCGCACAGATACGCAGTATTTT. Amino acids: CASSYLDWYRTDTQYF.

This clonotype turned up a few times. The rearrangement uses TRBV6-4 and TRBJ2-3; maybe TRBD2 (5 bases). V lost 3 bases, J lost 7 bases, and 11 bases lay in between. CDR1 MRHNA and CDR2 SNTAGT come from the germline V gene. The CDR3 is 13 residues long. CDR3 coding DNA: TGTGCCAGCAGTGAGCACCGGGGAAATACGCAGTATTTT. It specifies CASSEHRGNTQYF.

The sample holds a few counts of this clonotype. The chain carries TRBV2 and TRBJ1-2, with D tentatively TRBD1 (5 bases). Germline lookup yields CDR1 SNHLY and CDR2 FYNNEI. V was pared by 6 bases and J by 4 bases, with 15 bases between. The CDR3 loop spans 14 amino acids. The CDR3 region is CASRTDGAGYGYTF. CDR3 bases: TGTGCCAGCAGGACGGACGGGGCGGGCTATGGCTACACCTTC.

In this sample, this clonotype turned up a few times. This chain joins TRBV7-9 and TRBJ2-3; 9 nucleotides line up with TRBD2. The CDR3 runs to 15 residues. V lost 3 bases, J lost 6 bases, and 7 bases stayed unmatched. Germline assignment: CDR1 SEHNR and CDR2 FQNEAQ (reference sequence). The DNA of the CDR3 is TGTGCCAGCAGCTTTGGCGGGGGGGGGAAGGATACGCAGTATTTT. This codes for CASSFGGGGKDTQYF.